Included here is one T cell receptor beta chain sequence, with context. Measured with immunoSEQ multiplex PCR; TCRdb has only the in-frame clones, and not every one. The sample lists 2,500,000 or so clones; over 85% were seen once. The data were obtained in a study of shared clonotypes between healthy human individuals. The length of the CDR3 is 15 residues. Trimming cost V 3 bases and J 5 bases, with 13 bases left between them. Per germline, CDR1 SGHAT and CDR2 FQNNGV. The sample was naive CD4+ T cells sorted from blood. Subset here: CD45RA+ positively selected. The receptor was isolated from a man aged 18 to 29 in good health. This sequence joins TRBV11-2 and TRBJ2-2; a weak D match, TRBD2 (6 bases). The CDR3 nucleotides are TGTGCCAGCAGCTTGGAGGGCGGAAAGACCGGGGAGCTGTTTTTT. This sequence encodes CASSLEGGKTGELFF. The whole variable domain, remainder taken from reference TRBV11-2 and TRBJ2-2, is EAGVAQSPRYKIIEKRQSVAFWCNPISGHATLYWYQQILGQGPKLLIQFQNNGVVDDSQLPKDRFSAERLKGVDSTLKIQPAKLEDSAVYLCASSLEGGKTGELFFGEGSRLTVL.